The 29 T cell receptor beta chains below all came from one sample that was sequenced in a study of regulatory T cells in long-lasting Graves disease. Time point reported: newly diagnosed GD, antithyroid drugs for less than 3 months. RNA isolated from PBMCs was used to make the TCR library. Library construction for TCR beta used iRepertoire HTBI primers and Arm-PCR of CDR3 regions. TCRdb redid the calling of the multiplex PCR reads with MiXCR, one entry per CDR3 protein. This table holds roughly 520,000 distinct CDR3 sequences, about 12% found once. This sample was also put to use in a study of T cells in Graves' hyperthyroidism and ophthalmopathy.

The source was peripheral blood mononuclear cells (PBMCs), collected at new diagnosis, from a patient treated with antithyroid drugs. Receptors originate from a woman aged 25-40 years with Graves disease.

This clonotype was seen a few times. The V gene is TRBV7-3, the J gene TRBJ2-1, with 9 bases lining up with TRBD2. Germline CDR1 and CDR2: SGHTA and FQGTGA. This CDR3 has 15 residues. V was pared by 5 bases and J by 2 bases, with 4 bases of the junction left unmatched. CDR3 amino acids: CASSVKREAYNEQFF. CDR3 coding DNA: TGTGCCAGCAGCGTAAAGCGGGAGGCCTACAATGAGCAGTTCTTC.

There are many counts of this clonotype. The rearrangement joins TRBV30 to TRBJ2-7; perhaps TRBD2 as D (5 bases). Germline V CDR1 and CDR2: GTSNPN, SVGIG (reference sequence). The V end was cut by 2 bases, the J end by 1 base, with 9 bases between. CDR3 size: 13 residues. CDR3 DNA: TGTGCCTGGAGTTGGACTCCTTCCTACGAGCAGTACTTC. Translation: CAWSWTPSYEQYF.

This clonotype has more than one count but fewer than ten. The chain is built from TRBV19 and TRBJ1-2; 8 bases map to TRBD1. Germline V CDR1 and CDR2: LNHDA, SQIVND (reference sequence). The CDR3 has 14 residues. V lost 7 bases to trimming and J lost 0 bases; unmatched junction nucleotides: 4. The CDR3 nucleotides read TGTGCCAGTAACAGGGACAGGACTAACTATGGCTACACCTTC. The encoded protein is CASNRDRTNYGYTF.

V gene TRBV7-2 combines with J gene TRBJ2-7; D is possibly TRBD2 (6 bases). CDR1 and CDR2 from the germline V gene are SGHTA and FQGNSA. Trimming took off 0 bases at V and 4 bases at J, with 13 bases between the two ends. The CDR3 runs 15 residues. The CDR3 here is CASSLAPGAVYEQYF. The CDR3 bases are TGTGCCAGCAGCTTAGCCCCGGGAGCGGTTTACGAGCAGTACTTC. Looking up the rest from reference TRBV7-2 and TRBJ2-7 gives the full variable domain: GAGVSQSPSNKVTEKGKDVELRCDPISGHTALYWYRQSLGQGLEFLIYFQGNSAPDKSGLPSDRFSAERTGGSVSTLTIQRTQQEDSAVYLCASSLAPGAVYEQYFGPGTRLTVT.

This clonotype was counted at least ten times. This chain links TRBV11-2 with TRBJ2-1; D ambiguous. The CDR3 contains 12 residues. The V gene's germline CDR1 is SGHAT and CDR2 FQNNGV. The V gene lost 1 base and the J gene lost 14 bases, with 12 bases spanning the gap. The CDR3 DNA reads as TGTGCCAGCAGCTTAGGCGGAGCCGAGGAGTTCTTC. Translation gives CASSLGGAEEFF.

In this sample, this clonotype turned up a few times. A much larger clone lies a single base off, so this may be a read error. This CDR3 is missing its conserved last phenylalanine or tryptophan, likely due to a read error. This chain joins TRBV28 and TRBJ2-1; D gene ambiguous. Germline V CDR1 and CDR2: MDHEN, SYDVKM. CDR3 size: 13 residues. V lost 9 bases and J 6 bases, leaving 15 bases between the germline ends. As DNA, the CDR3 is TGTGCCAGTCGACTCCAAGGTAGCAATGAGCAGTTCCTC. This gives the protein CASRLQGSNEQFL.

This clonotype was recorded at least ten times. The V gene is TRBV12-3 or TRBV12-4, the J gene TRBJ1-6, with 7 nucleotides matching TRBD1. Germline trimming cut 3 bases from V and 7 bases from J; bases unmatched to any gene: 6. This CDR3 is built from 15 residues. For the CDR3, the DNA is TGTGCCAGCAGTTTTCATGGGACAGCAAATTCACCCCTCCACTTT. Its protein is CASSFHGTANSPLHF.

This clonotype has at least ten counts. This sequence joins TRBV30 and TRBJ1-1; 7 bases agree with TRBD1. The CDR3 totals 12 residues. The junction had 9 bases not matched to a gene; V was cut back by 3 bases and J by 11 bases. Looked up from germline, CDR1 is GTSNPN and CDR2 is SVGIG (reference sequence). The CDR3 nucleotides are TGTGCCTGGAGCCTCACAGGGGTGGTCGCTTTCTTT. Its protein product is CAWSLTGVVAFF.

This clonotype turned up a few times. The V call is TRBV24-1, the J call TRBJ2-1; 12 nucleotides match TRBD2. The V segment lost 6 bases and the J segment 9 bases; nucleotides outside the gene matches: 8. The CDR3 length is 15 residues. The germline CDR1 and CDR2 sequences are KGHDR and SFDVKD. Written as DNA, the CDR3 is TGTGCCACCAGTATAACTAGCGGGAGGATCGGTGAGCAGTTCTTC. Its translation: CATSITSGRIGEQFF.

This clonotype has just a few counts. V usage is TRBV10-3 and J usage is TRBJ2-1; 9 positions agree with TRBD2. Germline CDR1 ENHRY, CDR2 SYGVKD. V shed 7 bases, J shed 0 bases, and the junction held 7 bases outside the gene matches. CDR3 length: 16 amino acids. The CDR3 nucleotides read TGTGCCATCAAGAGGGGACTAGCAGGCTCCTACAATGAGCAGTTCTTC. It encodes CAIKRGLAGSYNEQFF.

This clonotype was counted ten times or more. DNA of the CDR3: TGTGCCAGCAGCCTAGGACAGGGGGACGTTTACGAGCAGTACTTC. Its translation is CASSLGQGDVYEQYF. The chain uses TRBV11-2 and TRBJ2-7; 10 bases line up with TRBD1. CDR1 and CDR2 (germline): SGHAT, FQNNGV. The CDR3 covers 15 residues. The V segment lost 5 bases and the J segment 4 bases; nucleotides outside the gene matches: 8.

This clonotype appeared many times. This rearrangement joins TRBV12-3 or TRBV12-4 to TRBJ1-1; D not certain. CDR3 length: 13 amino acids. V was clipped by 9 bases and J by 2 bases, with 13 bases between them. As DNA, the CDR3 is TGTGCCAGTCAGTTCGGGGAAAACACTGAAGCTTTCTTT. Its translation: CASQFGENTEAFF.

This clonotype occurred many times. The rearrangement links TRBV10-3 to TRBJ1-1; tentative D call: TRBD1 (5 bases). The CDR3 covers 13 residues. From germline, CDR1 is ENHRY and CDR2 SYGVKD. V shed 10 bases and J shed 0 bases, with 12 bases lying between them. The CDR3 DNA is TGTGCCAGTCAGGCAGGGTTGAACACTGAAGCTTTCTTT. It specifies CASQAGLNTEAFF.

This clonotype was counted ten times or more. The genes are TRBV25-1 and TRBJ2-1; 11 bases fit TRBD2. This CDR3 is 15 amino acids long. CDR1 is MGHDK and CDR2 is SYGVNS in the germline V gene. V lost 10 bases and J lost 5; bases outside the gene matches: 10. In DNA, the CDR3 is TGTGCCACCGATATAGCGGGAGGGCCCGACAATGAGCAGTTCTTC. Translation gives CATDIAGGPDNEQFF.

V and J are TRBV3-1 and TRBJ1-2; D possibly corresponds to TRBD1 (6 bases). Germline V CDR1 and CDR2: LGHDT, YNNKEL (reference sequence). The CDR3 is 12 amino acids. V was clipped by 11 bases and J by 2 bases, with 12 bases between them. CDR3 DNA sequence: TGTGCCGTCAGCCAGGGGAACTATGGCTACACCTTC. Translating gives CAVSQGNYGYTF.

This chain's CDR3 is CASSTGFWDEQYF. The CDR3 nucleotides are TGTGCCAGCAGTACCGGCTTCTGGGACGAGCAGTACTTC. V and J are TRBV28 and TRBJ2-7; D is undetermined. CDR3 length equals 13 residues. The ends were cut back, 5 bases at V and 5 bases at J, with 13 bases in the middle. Per germline, CDR1 MDHEN and CDR2 SYDVKM.

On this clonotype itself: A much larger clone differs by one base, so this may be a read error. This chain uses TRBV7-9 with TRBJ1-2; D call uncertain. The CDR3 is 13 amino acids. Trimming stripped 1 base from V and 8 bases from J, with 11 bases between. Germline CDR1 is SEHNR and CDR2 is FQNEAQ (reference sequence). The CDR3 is CASSLVSAAGYTF. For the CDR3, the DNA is TGTGCCAGCAGCTTAGTGTCGGCCGCGGGCTACACCTTC.

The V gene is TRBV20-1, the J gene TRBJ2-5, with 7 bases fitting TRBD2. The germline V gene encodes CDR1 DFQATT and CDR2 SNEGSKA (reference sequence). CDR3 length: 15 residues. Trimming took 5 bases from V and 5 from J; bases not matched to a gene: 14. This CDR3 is CSAGGGFGAGETQYF. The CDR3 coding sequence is TGCAGTGCTGGGGGGGGGTTCGGGGCCGGGGAGACCCAGTACTTC.

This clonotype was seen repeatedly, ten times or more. The CDR3 nucleotides read TGCAGCGTTGAAGATGGGACTCGGAACACCGGGGAGCTGTTTTTT. The encoded protein is CSVEDGTRNTGELFF. The chain employs TRBV29-1 and TRBJ2-2, with D perhaps matching TRBD2 (6 bases). Deletions cut 0 bases from V and 1 base from J, with 9 bases between. CDR1 is SQVTM and CDR2 is ANQGSEA in the germline V gene. The CDR3 length is 15 residues.

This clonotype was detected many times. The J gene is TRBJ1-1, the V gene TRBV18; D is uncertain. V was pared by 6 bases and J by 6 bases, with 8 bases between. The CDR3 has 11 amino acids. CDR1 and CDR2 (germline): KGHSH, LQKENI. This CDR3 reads CASSTLAEAFF. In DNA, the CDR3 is TGTGCCAGCTCGACTCTCGCTGAAGCTTTCTTT.

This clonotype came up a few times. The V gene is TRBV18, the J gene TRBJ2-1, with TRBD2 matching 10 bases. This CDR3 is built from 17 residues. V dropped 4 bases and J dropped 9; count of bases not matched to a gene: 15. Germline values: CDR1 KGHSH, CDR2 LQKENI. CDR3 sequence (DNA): TGTGCCAGCTCACTTTTGCTAGCGGGAGAGTCGGGTCTTGAGCAGTTCTTC. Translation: CASSLLLAGESGLEQFF.

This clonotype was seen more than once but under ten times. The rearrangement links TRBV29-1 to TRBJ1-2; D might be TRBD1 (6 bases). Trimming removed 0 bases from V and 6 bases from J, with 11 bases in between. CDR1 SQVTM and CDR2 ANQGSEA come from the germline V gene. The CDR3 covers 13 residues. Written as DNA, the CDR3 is TGCAGCGTTGAAGATCTGGGGGCTCATGGCTACACCTTC. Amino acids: CSVEDLGAHGYTF.

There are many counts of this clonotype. CDR3: CSARSRTGKNTEAFF. The CDR3 bases are TGCAGTGCTAGATCGAGGACAGGCAAGAACACTGAAGCTTTCTTT. V gene TRBV20-1 combines with J gene TRBJ1-1; 7 bases match TRBD1. J was trimmed by 1 base and V by 2 bases; bases with no gene match: 7. The CDR3 is 15 amino acids. Germline CDR1 DFQATT, CDR2 SNEGSKA (reference sequence).

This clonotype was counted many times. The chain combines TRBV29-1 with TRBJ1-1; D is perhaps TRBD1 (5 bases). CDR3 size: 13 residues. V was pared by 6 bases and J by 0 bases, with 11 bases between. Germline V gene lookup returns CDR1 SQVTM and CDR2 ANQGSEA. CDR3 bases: TGCAGCGTGGTTTTGGGGCTGAACACTGAAGCTTTCTTT. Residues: CSVVLGLNTEAFF.

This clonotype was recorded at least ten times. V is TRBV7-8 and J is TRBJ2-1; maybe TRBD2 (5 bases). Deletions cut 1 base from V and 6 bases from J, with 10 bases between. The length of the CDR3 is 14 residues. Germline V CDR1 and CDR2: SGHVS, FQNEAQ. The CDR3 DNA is TGTGCCAGCAGCTTAGTCGGGGTTGGCAATGAGCAGTTCTTC. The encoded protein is CASSLVGVGNEQFF.

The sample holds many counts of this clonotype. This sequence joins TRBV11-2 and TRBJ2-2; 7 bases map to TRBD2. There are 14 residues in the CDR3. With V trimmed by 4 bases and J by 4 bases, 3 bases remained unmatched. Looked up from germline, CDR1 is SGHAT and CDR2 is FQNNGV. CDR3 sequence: CASSWGRATGELFF. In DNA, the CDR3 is TGTGCCAGCAGCTGGGGGAGGGCCACCGGGGAGCTGTTTTTT.

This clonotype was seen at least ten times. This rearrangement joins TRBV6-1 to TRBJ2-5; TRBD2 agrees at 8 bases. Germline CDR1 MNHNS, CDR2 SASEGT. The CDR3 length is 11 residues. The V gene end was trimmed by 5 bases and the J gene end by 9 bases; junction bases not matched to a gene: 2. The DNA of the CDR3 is TGTGCCAGCAGTACCGGGAGGGCCCAGTACTTC. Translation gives CASSTGRAQYF.

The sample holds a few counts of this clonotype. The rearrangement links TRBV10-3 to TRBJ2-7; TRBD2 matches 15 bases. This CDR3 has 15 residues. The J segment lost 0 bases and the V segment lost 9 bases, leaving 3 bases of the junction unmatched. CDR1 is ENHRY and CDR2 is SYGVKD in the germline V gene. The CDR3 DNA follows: TGTGCCATTCAGGGACTAGCGGGAGGCTCCTACGAGCAGTACTTC. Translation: CAIQGLAGGSYEQYF.

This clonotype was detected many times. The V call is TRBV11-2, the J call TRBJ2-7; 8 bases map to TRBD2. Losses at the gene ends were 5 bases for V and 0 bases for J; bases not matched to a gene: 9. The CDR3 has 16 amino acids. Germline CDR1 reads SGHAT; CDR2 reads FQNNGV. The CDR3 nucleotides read TGTGCCAGCAGCCAAGAACTAGCGGTCAGCTCCTACGAGCAGTACTTC. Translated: CASSQELAVSSYEQYF.